The source of this T cell receptor beta chain is a study of T cells in Graves' hyperthyroidism and ophthalmopathy. About the research overall: Peripheral blood was acquired at first diagnosis, ahead of any therapy whatsoever.

From germline, CDR1 is MNHNS and CDR2 SASEGT. The CDR3 consists of 14 residues. Trimming pared 0 bases from V and 6 bases from J, leaving 11 bases between. The cohort's ophthalmopathy patients, a group with duration under 3 months, had a Clinical Activity Score of at least 3 and a NOSPECS grade of at least 4. Amplified TCR beta CDR3 regions derived from RNA transcripts. During a first-round RT-PCR of the TCR CDR3, the HTBI primer set was used. TCRdb re-derived calls from the multiplex PCR reads in MiXCR, one entry per CDR3 protein. This repertoire shows 530,000 or so distinct CDR3 sequences, roughly 18% found once; its top ten account for 15% to 20%.

The origin of this receptor is a woman aged 18-29 years with Graves' ophthalmopathy. The chain combines TRBV6-1 with TRBJ1-2; D ambiguous. What was sequenced was blood. For the CDR3, the DNA is TGTGCCAGCAGTGAAGCGAGAAGTCTCAATGGCTACACCTTC. Its translation: CASSEARSLNGYTF.